Here is one TCR beta chain with its context. The antigen is not known. One entry per CDR3 protein, called by TCRdb with MiXCR from the 5' RACE reads. This sample carries approximately 220,000 distinct CDR3 sequences, less than 8% of them seen once, and the ten largest clones take approximately 2%. This entry belongs to a study of identical twins. Overall study results and limits: Because invariant MAIT and iNKT cells could be present, zero-insertion analyses could be partly confounded. With beta out-of-frame sequences, excess sharing by twins was weaker. Monozygotic twins shared more out-of-frame TCR alpha than recombination models predicted.

Germline values: CDR1 SGHRS, CDR2 YFSETQ. The CDR3 runs 15 residues. The V and J ends lost 4 bases and 0 bases respectively, with 13 bases between them. No donor was unhealthy or non-Caucasian. These data were also filed under a second study, of yellow fever vaccine responses in identical twins.

The source is a woman under 30 in good health. Sequencing input: memory (CD45RO+) T cells sorted from blood. The genes are TRBV5-1 and TRBJ1-1, with D perhaps matching TRBD1 (5 bases). The CDR3: CASSRTGTMNTEAFF. CDR3 DNA sequence: TGCGCCAGCAGCCGAACCGGGACGATGAACACTGAAGCTTTCTTT.